This T cell receptor beta chain stems from a study of CD8+CD57+ T cells in acquired aplastic anemia. Study context: Sorted CD4+ and CD8+ cell DNA averaged approximately 3.2 ug. There were approximately 9.9 million reads, on average, for CD4+ cells from healthy donors. Notes on the study in general: Found in both controls and patients were around 29 CD8+ CDR3 sequences. Between patients and controls, CD8+ Simpson's diversity did not vary significantly.

This clonotype was seen many times. Its target is not known. The CDR3 totals 13 residues. Germline-derived CDR1 and CDR2 are DFQATT and SNEGSKA (reference sequence). The ends lost 5 bases at V and 2 bases at J; junction bases unmatched: 4. Genomic DNA was employed as the template in profiling TCR beta VDJ and CDR3. One entry per CDR3 protein results from TCRdb running MiXCR on the reads. Found here are approximately 160,000 distinct CDR3 sequences, roughly 40% of them singletons; the top ten hold 0.85% to 1.3%. The sequence came from a human donor in good health. The specimen was sorted CD4+, CD8+, or CD8+CD57+ T cells (not recorded which) from PBMCs. The rearrangement uses TRBV20-1 and TRBJ1-2; 8 positions agree with TRBD1. The CDR3 DNA reads as TGCAGTGCTCAGAGGACAGGGAACTATGGCTACACCTTC. It codes for CSAQRTGNYGYTF.